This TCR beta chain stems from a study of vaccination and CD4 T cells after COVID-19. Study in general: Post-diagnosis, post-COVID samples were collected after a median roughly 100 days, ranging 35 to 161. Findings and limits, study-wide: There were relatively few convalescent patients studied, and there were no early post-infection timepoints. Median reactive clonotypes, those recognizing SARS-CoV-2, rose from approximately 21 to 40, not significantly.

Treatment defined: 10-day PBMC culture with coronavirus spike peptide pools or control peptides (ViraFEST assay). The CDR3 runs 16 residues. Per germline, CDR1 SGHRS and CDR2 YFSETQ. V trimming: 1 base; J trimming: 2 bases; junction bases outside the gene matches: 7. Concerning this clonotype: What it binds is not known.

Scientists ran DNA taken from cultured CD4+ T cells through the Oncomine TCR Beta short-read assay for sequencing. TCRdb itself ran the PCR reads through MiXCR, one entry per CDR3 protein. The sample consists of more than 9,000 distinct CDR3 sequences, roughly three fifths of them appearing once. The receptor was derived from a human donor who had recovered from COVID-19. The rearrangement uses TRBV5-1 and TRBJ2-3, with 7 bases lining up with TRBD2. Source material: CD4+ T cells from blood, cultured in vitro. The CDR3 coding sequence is TGCGCCAGCAGCTTGAGTCAGCGGGGAACCACAGATACGCAGTATTTT. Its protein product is CASSLSQRGTTDTQYF.